These 29 T cell receptor beta chains came from one sample sequenced in a study of blood T cells in healthy people across ages. A second PCR of 7 to 11 cycles used a sample-barcoded 5' primer and a J-beta primer mix. TCRdb re-called the 5' RACE reads through MiXCR, storing one row per CDR3 protein. The table records 750,000 to 950,000 distinct CDR3 sequences, 25% to 30% of them present only once. Another study also made use of these data, one on T cells of mothers and their children.

Material for sequencing was blood. These receptors were taken from a woman between 35 and 50 years old in good health.

The sample holds many counts of this clonotype. The J gene is TRBJ2-1, the V gene TRBV20-1; maybe TRBD1 (6 bases). Germline assignment: CDR1 DFQATT and CDR2 SNEGSKA (reference sequence). The V and J ends lost 0 bases and 3 bases respectively, with 9 bases between them. The CDR3 has 14 amino acids. The CDR3 sequence: CSAREGALYNEQFF. CDR3 coding DNA: TGCAGTGCTAGAGAGGGGGCCCTCTACAATGAGCAGTTCTTC.

This clonotype appeared many times. The chain carries TRBV30 and TRBJ2-6, with 7 positions matching TRBD1. Germline lookup yields CDR1 GTSNPN and CDR2 SVGIG (reference sequence). The CDR3 runs to 15 residues. Trimming at V came to 4 bases and at J to 2 bases, leaving 5 bases not matched to a gene. CDR3 nucleotides: TGTGCCTGGACCTCAGGGGGAGCTGGGGCCAACGTCCTGACTTTC. Amino acid sequence: CAWTSGGAGANVLTF.

This clonotype was picked up a small number of times. This sequence joins TRBV20-1 and TRBJ1-4, with D unclear. Germline CDR1 reads DFQATT; CDR2 reads SNEGSKA (reference sequence). Trimming pared 0 bases from V and 5 bases from J, leaving 1 base between. The CDR3 contains 11 residues. The CDR3 DNA reads as TGCAGTGCTAGAGAAAATGAAAAACTGTTTTTT. It translates to CSARENEKLFF.

Comment on this clonotype: The junction departs from the called germline gene at one end, perhaps through a read error. This chain connects TRBV9 to TRBJ1-6; D gene unclear. CDR3 length: 14 amino acids. The V gene's germline CDR1 is SGDLS and CDR2 YYNGEE. CDR3 coding DNA: TGTGCCAGCAGCGTAGGCAGGCATAATACACCCCTCCACTTT. This gives the protein CASSVGRHNTPLHF.

This clonotype showed up just a few times. The rearrangement uses TRBV3-1 and TRBJ2-1; D tentatively fits TRBD1 or TRBD2 (5 bases each). CDR1 LGHDT and CDR2 YNNKEL come from the germline V gene (reference sequence). The CDR3 consists of 15 residues. Trimming left V 9 bases short and J 2 bases short, with 17 bases between. CDR3 nucleotide sequence: TGTGCCAGATCTCGAGGGGTGGTGGCCTACAATGAGCAGTTCTTC. This translates into CARSRGVVAYNEQFF.

V is TRBV29-1 and J is TRBJ2-1, with 15 bases aligning to TRBD2. The germline V gene has CDR1 SQVTM and CDR2 ANQGSEA. The V segment lost 0 bases and the J segment 8 bases; nucleotides outside the gene matches: 5. The length of the CDR3 is 16 residues. DNA of the CDR3: TGCAGCGTTGAAGAGTGGACTAGCGGGGGGGCTTATGAGCAGTTCTTC. This translates into CSVEEWTSGGAYEQFF.

This clonotype was seen many times. The rearrangement links TRBV12-3 or TRBV12-4 to TRBJ1-5, with unresolved D. The V and J ends lost 6 bases and 5 bases respectively, with 17 bases between them. CDR3 length: 15 amino acids. CDR3 protein: CASSSTYSRDQPQHF. The CDR3 region has the DNA TGTGCCAGCAGCTCTACTTACAGCCGAGATCAGCCCCAGCATTTT.

This clonotype was recorded many times. The chain joins TRBV7-2 to TRBJ2-7; either TRBD1 or TRBD2 may supply D (5 bases each). CDR1 is SGHTA, CDR2 FQGNSA, per germline. The CDR3 is made up of 13 amino acids. Trimming pared 5 bases from V and 4 bases from J, leaving 12 bases between. CDR3 amino acids: CASSLGRDYEQYF. CDR3 DNA: TGTGCCAGCAGCCTGGGACGGGATTACGAGCAGTACTTC.

This clonotype was counted between two and nine times. V usage is TRBV15 and J usage is TRBJ1-5; D is ambiguous. CDR1 and CDR2 from the germline V gene are LNHNV and YYDKDF (reference sequence). The CDR3 runs to 15 residues. Trimming removed 2 bases from V and 4 bases from J, with 12 bases in between. CDR3 sequence (DNA): TGTGCCACCAGCAGATCTTCACAGAGAAATCAGCCCCAGCATTTT. Its translation: CATSRSSQRNQPQHF.

This clonotype was counted many times. The chain couples TRBV5-5 to TRBJ2-7; tentative D call: TRBD1 (5 bases). This CDR3 spans 17 amino acids. CDR1 is SGHKS, CDR2 YYEKEE, per germline (reference sequence). V lost 2 bases and J 3 bases, leaving 21 bases between the germline ends. This CDR3 reads CASSFALGRAPYYEQYF. Here the CDR3 DNA reads TGTGCCAGCAGCTTTGCTTTGGGCAGGGCACCCTACTACGAGCAGTACTTC. The full variable domain, with the rest looked up from reference TRBV5-5 and TRBJ2-7, is DAGVTQSPTHLIKTRGQQVTLRCSPISGHKSVSWYQQVLGQGPQFIFQYYEKEERGRGNFPDRFSARQFPNYSSELNVNALLLGDSALYLCASSFALGRAPYYEQYFGPGTRLTVT.

As to this clonotype: A read error may explain this, as a much larger clone is one base away. This sequence joins TRBV12-3 or TRBV12-4 and TRBJ2-1; 7 nucleotides match TRBD1. The CDR3 extends over 16 amino acids. V lost 5 bases and J lost 4; bases outside the gene matches: 11. The CDR3 DNA reads as TGTGCCAGCAGTGTCTGGGGTAGCAGGGGGTACAATGAGCAGTTCTTC. This codes for CASSVWGSRGYNEQFF.

The chain uses TRBV7-2 and TRBJ2-3; TRBD2 agrees at 8 bases. The germline CDR1 and CDR2 sequences are SGHTA and FQGNSA. J was trimmed by 8 bases and V by 5 bases; bases with no gene match: 6. This CDR3 is 13 amino acids long. CDR3 loop: CASSPGLAGTQYF. CDR3 nucleotides: TGTGCCAGCAGCCCCGGACTAGCTGGTACGCAGTATTTT.

V is TRBV5-6 and J is TRBJ2-3, with 7 bases identical to TRBD1. The ends lost 4 bases at V and 3 bases at J; junction bases unmatched: 14. The CDR3 consists of 17 residues. The germline V gene has CDR1 SGHDT and CDR2 YYEEEE. The CDR3 DNA sequence: TGTGCCAGCAGCCCCCTTGGCAGGGGGATCCGGACAGATACGCAGTATTTT. Its protein is CASSPLGRGIRTDTQYF.

This clonotype was seen many times. The rearrangement links TRBV5-1 to TRBJ2-7; 9 bases fit TRBD1. J lost 3 bases, V lost 2 bases, and 3 bases had no gene match. Germline lookup yields CDR1 SGHRS and CDR2 YFSETQ. CDR3 length: 14 amino acids. The CDR3 DNA follows: TGCGCCAGCAGCTTTTCGGGACAGGGCTACGAGCAGTACTTC. This translates into CASSFSGQGYEQYF.

With regard to this clonotype: This CDR3 is missing its conserved last phenylalanine or tryptophan, likely due to a read error. V gene TRBV6-5 combines with J gene TRBJ2-3, with 8 bases that match TRBD1. Germline assignment: CDR1 MNHEY and CDR2 SVGAGI. V was clipped by 5 bases and J by 4 bases; unmatched bases: 8. The CDR3 extends over 15 amino acids. DNA of the CDR3: TGTGCCAGCAGTGAGACAGGGGAAGTAGCAGATACGCAGTATTGT. It encodes CASSETGEVADTQYC.

This clonotype was recorded at least ten times. CDR3 amino acids: CSVEDRVSYEQYF. Here the CDR3 DNA reads TGCAGCGTTGAAGACAGGGTATCCTACGAGCAGTACTTC. The chain combines TRBV29-1 with TRBJ2-7; TRBD1 is a possible D gene (5 bases). This CDR3 comprises 13 residues. Germline V gene sequence: CDR1 SQVTM, CDR2 ANQGSEA. V lost 0 bases and J 1 base, leaving 7 bases between the germline ends.

The chain employs TRBV10-3 and TRBJ2-1, with 8 bases identical to TRBD2. The J call is in doubt because the DNA end fits TRBJ2-7 better. The germline gives CDR1 ENHRY, CDR2 SYGVKD. CDR3 length: 14 residues. This chain's CDR3 is CATFTGGPGSEQYF. CDR3 nucleotide sequence: TGTGCCACTTTCACGGGGGGGCCAGGTTCTGAGCAGTACTTC.

This clonotype appeared a few times. The genes are TRBV29-1 and TRBJ2-3, with no clear D. The CDR3 extends over 13 amino acids. Deletions cut 4 bases from V and 2 bases from J, with 10 bases between. Germline values: CDR1 SQVTM, CDR2 ANQGSEA. In DNA, the CDR3 is TGCAGCGTTGTTGGCAGACCCACAGATACGCAGTATTTT. Translated, it gives CSVVGRPTDTQYF.

Ten or more counts support this clonotype. The chain is built from TRBV9 and TRBJ2-5; possible D gene TRBD1, 5 bases. V dropped 0 bases and J dropped 5 bases, with 11 bases sitting between them. From germline, CDR1 is SGDLS and CDR2 YYNGEE. This CDR3 is built from 14 residues. This chain's CDR3 is CASSVAQGAETQYF. DNA for the CDR3: TGTGCCAGCAGCGTAGCCCAGGGTGCGGAGACCCAGTACTTC.

This clonotype has a handful of counts. This chain uses TRBV3-1 with TRBJ2-7, with 7 bases aligning to TRBD1. Unmatched junction bases numbered 11, after V lost 4 bases and J lost 2 bases. The V gene's germline CDR1 is LGHDT and CDR2 YNNKEL (reference sequence). This CDR3 has 16 amino acids. The CDR3 DNA is TGTGCCAGCAGCCTCTCACTGAGGACAGGAGCCTACGAGCAGTACTTC. This translates into CASSLSLRTGAYEQYF.

This clonotype was counted at least ten times. This chain joins TRBV28 and TRBJ2-7; no clear D. This CDR3 is 14 amino acids long. With 2 bases removed from V and 1 base from J, the gap between germline ends came to 9 bases. Germline CDR1 is MDHEN and CDR2 is SYDVKM. In DNA, the CDR3 is TGTGCCAGCAGTTTAGTGGCTAGATCCTACGAGCAGTACTTC. Protein product: CASSLVARSYEQYF.

In its sample, this clonotype was seen a few times. This chain joins TRBV9 and TRBJ2-1; D possibly corresponds to TRBD1 (6 bases). The CDR3 consists of 14 residues. Germline CDR1 SGDLS, CDR2 YYNGEE. Trimming took off 0 bases at V and 2 bases at J, with 6 bases between the two ends. The CDR3 region is CASSVGGPYNEQFF. The CDR3 DNA sequence: TGTGCCAGCAGCGTAGGGGGGCCCTACAATGAGCAGTTCTTC.

In its sample, this clonotype was seen many times. The CDR3 reads CASSRDRTNNGYTF. CDR3 nucleotides: TGTGCCAGCAGCAGGGACAGAACGAATAATGGCTACACCTTC. V and J are TRBV28 and TRBJ1-2, with 7 positions matching TRBD1. The CDR3 has 14 residues. J gave up 6 bases and V 6 bases, and 10 bases lay outside the gene matches. Germline values: CDR1 MDHEN, CDR2 SYDVKM.

The CDR3 is CAWSFGQGTYEQYF. CDR3 nucleotide sequence: TGTGCCTGGAGTTTCGGACAGGGGACCTACGAGCAGTACTTC. This rearrangement joins TRBV30 to TRBJ2-7; 9 bases are a match to TRBD1. There are 14 residues in the CDR3. Trimming took 2 bases from V and 2 from J; bases not matched to a gene: 4. Germline V gene lookup returns CDR1 GTSNPN and CDR2 SVGIG (reference sequence).

Many counts were recorded for this clonotype. The rearrangement uses TRBV5-1 and TRBJ1-1; 7 positions match TRBD1. After removal of 5 bases from V and 2 bases from J, the junction contained 3 bases not matched to a gene. The germline V gene has CDR1 SGHRS and CDR2 YFSETQ. The CDR3 totals 13 residues. This CDR3 reads CASRTGSNTEAFF. In nucleotides, the CDR3 is TGCGCCAGCAGGACAGGGAGTAACACTGAAGCTTTCTTT.

The table lists this clonotype with a count of one. A much more abundant neighbour one base away suggests this may be a read error. The chain employs TRBV7-3 and TRBJ1-2, with D hard to call. The CDR3 runs 16 residues. Germline assignment: CDR1 SGHTA and CDR2 FQGTGA. The CDR3 nucleotides read TGTGCCAGCAGCTTAGGGCCCCCTCCTACTAACTATGACTACACCTTC. It codes for CASSLGPPPTNYDYTF. Supplemented by reference TRBV7-3 and TRBJ1-2, the full variable domain reads GAGVSQTPSNKVTEKGKYVELRCDPISGHTALYWYRQSLGQGPEFLIYFQGTGAADDSGLPNDRFFAVRPEGSVSTLKIQRTERGDSAVYLCASSLGPPPTNYDYTFGSGTRLTVV.

On this clonotype: A read error may produce the germline difference seen at one junction end. The rearrangement links TRBV6-1 to TRBJ2-1; 9 nucleotides agree with TRBD1. This CDR3 has 16 residues. CDR1 and CDR2 (germline): MNHNS, SASEGT. CDR3 nucleotide sequence: TGTGCCAGCAATGAAAGCGGGACAGGGACTTACAATGAGCAGTTCTTC. Its translation is CASNESGTGTYNEQFF.

This clonotype was found a few times. The chain carries TRBV12-3 or TRBV12-4 and TRBJ2-6, with 11 positions matching TRBD1. Unmatched junction bases numbered 7, after V lost 5 bases and J lost 4 bases. This CDR3 spans 17 amino acids. The CDR3 nucleotides read TGTGCCAGCAGTCAGGGACAGGGGGTTGCGGGGGCCAACGTCCTGACTTTC. It encodes CASSQGQGVAGANVLTF.

This clonotype has a handful of counts. This chain joins TRBV2 and TRBJ2-5; a possible D gene is TRBD2 (5 bases). Germline CDR1 is SNHLY and CDR2 is FYNNEI. V gave up 1 base and J gave up 2 bases, with 14 bases separating them. The CDR3 loop spans 16 amino acids. The CDR3 here is CASSEGSGSEQETQYF. Written as DNA, the CDR3 is TGTGCCAGCAGTGAAGGTTCGGGGAGTGAACAAGAGACCCAGTACTTC.